This T cell receptor (beta chain) came from a study of T cell responses to AZD1222 COVID-19 vaccine. Background on the study: Second-dose recipients at about 4 or about 12 weeks were treated as one pooled group. Study-wide points: Clonal diversity was possibly underestimated; the donors were predominantly white British and more often female. In the spike-specific TCR repertoire, nearly half reportedly target unmutated variant regions.

Libraries were prepared by immunoSEQ multiplex PCR; TCRdb keeps only in-frame clonotypes and omits some of them. Counted here are about 100,000 clones, roughly nine tenths occurring once; the ten biggest clones make up over 15%. Trimming took 7 bases from V and 4 from J; bases not matched to a gene: 5. CDR1 MDHEN and CDR2 SYDVKM come from the germline V gene. This CDR3 spans 14 amino acids. To note about this clone: Its antigen remains unknown.

The chain has TRBV28 and TRBJ2-7, with 12 bases that match TRBD1. The specimen was peripheral blood, collected on day 0 of AZD1222 vaccination. The sequence was collected from an adult in good health. For the CDR3, the DNA is TGTGCCAGCATCTCGGGACAGGGGGCTTACGAGCAGTACTTC. Protein: CASISGQGAYEQYF.